This T cell receptor beta chain was sequenced for a study of shared clonotypes between healthy human individuals. Regarding the study as a whole: Of the naive CD4 clonotypes, approximately 5% were shared across a handful of donors. Rarefaction indicated that sorted-subset sequencing remained incomplete although depth was large.

The naive CD8 fraction comprised CD45RO-negative cells positively selected for CCR7 and excluded terminally differentiated effector memory CD45RA+ cells. The CDR3 is 19 amino acids. CDR1 LGHNA and CDR2 YSLEER come from the germline V gene. Trimming pared 4 bases from V and 0 bases from J, leaving 21 bases between. At the deep level, the assay was run. Assay used: immunoSEQ multiplex PCR; TCRdb lists only in-frame clones, some missing. Altogether about 2.1 million clones are present, just over 90% being singletons, with the ten largest covering 1.5% to 2%. Remarks on this clone: What it binds is unknown.

Sequenced sample: naive CD8+ T cells from PBMCs. The sequence was obtained from a man in his late teens or twenties in good health. Some clones in this sample may be carry-over from other donors' samples. This sequence joins TRBV4-3 and TRBJ1-4; D is unclear. The DNA of the CDR3 is TGCGCCAGCAGCCCATCACTTCTCAACGACATCACAACTAATGAAAAACTGTTTTTT. This translates into CASSPSLLNDITTNEKLFF.